The clone carrying this T cell receptor beta chain was recorded only once. Its antigen is not known. These data are taken from a study of T cell clones after liver transplantation. Study information: Liver transplant recipients had immunosuppression withdrawal attempted within 2 years. TCRbeta sequencing after a pre-transplant mixed lymphocyte reaction identified graft-donor-reactive clones, later tracked in post-transplant blood. Patients counted as tolerant after at least one year off all immunosuppression, enzymes not exceeding twice normal.

Profiled with immunoSEQ multiplex PCR; TCRdb holds only in-frame clones, not every one. This sample carries 15,000 to 20,000 clones, around 82% of them seen once, and the ten largest clones take approximately 35%. Study-wide results and caveats: Rather than being deleted, graft donor-reactive T cells may have moved into the graft.

Germline CDR1 LGHNA, CDR2 YSLEER. CDR3 size: 15 residues. The V end lost 0 bases, the J end lost 5 bases, and 14 bases lay between the germline ends. This chain links TRBV4-3 with TRBJ2-7; the D is unclear. Sequenced material: CD8+ T cells from blood, taken about 50 months after liver transplant. The clonotype was recovered from a human patient who received a liver transplant. T cells may partly derive from the graft donor. CDR3 residues: CASSQDGSRTHEQYF. The CDR3, as DNA: TGCGCCAGCAGCCAAGATGGGTCTAGAACCCACGAGCAGTACTTC.